This TCR beta chain emerged from a study of blood T cell repertoires in COVID-19. Study overall: Samples representing acute and convalescent COVID-19 were sourced from the United States, Italy and Spain.

As handled by the study authors: Amplifying reference gene primers gave estimates of nucleated cell counts. The method was immunoSEQ multiplex PCR; TCRdb's version includes in-frame clones alone and lacks a portion of them. V, J and clone size derive from that table, while D and trimming were established from the DNA sequence. The table shows about 300,000 clones, with around 82% occurring only once. The CDR3 has 13 amino acids. V lost 5 bases, J lost 2 bases, and 9 bases lay in between. Germline-derived CDR1 and CDR2 are SEHNR and FQNEAQ (reference sequence). Sequenced sample: peripheral blood. The V gene is TRBV7-9, the J gene TRBJ1-1, with D maybe TRBD1 (5 bases). The source is a woman between 50 and 59 years old who had recovered from COVID-19. CDR3 DNA: TGTGCCAGCAGCAGGGGAGATAACACTGAAGCTTTCTTT. Translating gives CASSRGDNTEAFF.